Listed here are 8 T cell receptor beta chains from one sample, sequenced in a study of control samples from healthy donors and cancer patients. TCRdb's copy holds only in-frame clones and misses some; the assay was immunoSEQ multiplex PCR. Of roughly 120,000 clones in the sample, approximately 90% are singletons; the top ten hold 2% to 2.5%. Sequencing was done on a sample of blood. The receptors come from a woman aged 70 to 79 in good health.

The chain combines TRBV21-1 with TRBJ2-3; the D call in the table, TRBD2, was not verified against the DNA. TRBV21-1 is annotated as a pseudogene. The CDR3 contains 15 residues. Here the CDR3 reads CASSLIACFTDTQYF. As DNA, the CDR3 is TGTGCCAGCAGCTTAATAGCGTGCTTCACAGATACGCAGTATTTT.

The CDR3 DNA follows: TGTGCCAGCAGCGTAAGAAACACAGATACGCAGTATTTT. Translated, it gives CASSVRNTDTQYF. The rearrangement uses TRBV9 and TRBJ2-3, with D uncertain. The length of the CDR3 is 13 residues. The germline CDR1 and CDR2 sequences are SGDLS and YYNGEE. The V end lost 1 base, the J end lost 2 bases, and 5 bases lay between the germline ends.

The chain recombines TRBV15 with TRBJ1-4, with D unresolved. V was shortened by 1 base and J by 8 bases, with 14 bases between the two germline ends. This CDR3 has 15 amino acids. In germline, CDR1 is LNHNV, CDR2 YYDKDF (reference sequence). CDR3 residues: CATSRARVREEKLFF. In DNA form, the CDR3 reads TGTGCCACCAGCAGAGCTAGGGTTCGGGAAGAAAAACTGTTTTTT.

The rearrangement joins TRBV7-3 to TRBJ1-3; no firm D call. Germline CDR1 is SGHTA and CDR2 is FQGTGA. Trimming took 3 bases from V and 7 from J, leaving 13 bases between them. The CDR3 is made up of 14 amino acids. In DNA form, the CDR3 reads TGTGCCAGCAGCTTCAGCTCGGGTCGTAACACCATATATTTT. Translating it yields CASSFSSGRNTIYF. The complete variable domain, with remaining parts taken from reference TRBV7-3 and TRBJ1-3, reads GAGVSQTPSNKVTEKGKYVELRCDPISGHTALYWYRQSLGQGPEFLIYFQGTGAADDSGLPNDRFFAVRPEGSVSTLKIQRTERGDSAVYLCASSFSSGRNTIYFGEGSWLTVV.

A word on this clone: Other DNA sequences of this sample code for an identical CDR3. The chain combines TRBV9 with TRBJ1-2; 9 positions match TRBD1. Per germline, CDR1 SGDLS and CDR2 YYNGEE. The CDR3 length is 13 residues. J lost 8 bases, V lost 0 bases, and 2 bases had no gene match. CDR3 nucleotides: TGTGCCAGCAGCGTAGGACAGGGGGACGGCTACACCTTC. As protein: CASSVGQGDGYTF.

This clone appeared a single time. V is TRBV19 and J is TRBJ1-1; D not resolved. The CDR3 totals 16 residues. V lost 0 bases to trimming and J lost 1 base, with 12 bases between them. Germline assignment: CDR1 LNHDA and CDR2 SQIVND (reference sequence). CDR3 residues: CASSIDLRQANTEAFF. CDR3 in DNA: TGTGCCAGTAGTATAGATCTTCGTCAGGCGAACACTGAAGCTTTCTTT.

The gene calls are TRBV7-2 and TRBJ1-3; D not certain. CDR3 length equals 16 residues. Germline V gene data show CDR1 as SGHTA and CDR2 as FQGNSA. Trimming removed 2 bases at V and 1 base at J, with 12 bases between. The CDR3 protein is CASSLSPARSGNTIYF. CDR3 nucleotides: TGTGCCAGCAGCTTATCGCCGGCAAGATCTGGAAACACCATATATTTT.

CDR3 sequence: CASRAGTGSTGELFF. CDR3 nucleotide sequence: TGTGCCAGCAGGGCCGGGACAGGGTCCACCGGGGAGCTGTTTTTT. The rearrangement links TRBV7-8 to TRBJ2-2; 9 bases are shared with TRBD1. The ends lost 6 bases at V and 4 bases at J; junction bases unmatched: 6. This CDR3 is built from 15 residues. Looked up from germline, CDR1 is SGHVS and CDR2 is FQNEAQ.